This TCR beta chain stems from a study of blood T cell repertoires in COVID-19. Study details: Specimens from acute and convalescent COVID-19 originated in the United States, Italy and Spain. Nucleic acid was either cDNA or gDNA, and it came from T cells, B-cell-depleted T cells, or PBMCs.

The germline CDR1 and CDR2 sequences are MGHDK and SYGVNS. V was pared by 2 bases and J by 6 bases, with 5 bases of the junction left unmatched. The CDR3 has 14 amino acids. In the source study's methods: The authors estimated nucleated cell counts from reference gene primer amplification. Method: immunoSEQ multiplex PCR; TCRdb's copy keeps in-frame clones and lacks some. V and J calls and clone size are those listed in that table; D and trimming were worked out from the DNA. Of about 200,000 clones listed, 70% to 80% are singletons. This clone was seen only a few times. This TCR came from a man aged 50 or older who had recovered from COVID-19. The rearrangement uses TRBV25-1 and TRBJ1-1, with TRBD1 matching over 8 bases. Sequences were obtained from peripheral blood. CDR3 sequence reads: CASSENQDRAEAFF. Here the CDR3 DNA reads TGTGCCAGCAGTGAAAACCAGGACAGGGCTGAAGCTTTCTTT.